Listed below are T cell receptor beta chains from one sample, sequenced in a study of chemoradiotherapy in HPV16-positive cancers. Libraries were prepared by immunoSEQ multiplex PCR; TCRdb keeps only in-frame clonotypes and omits some of them. This sample yields about 7,600 clones, of which about four fifths are seen a single time; 2.5% to 3.5% belongs to the top ten. Sequenced here: blood, sampled from a patient who underwent chemoradiotherapy. Receptor source: a human donor with HPV-associated anogenital cancer. Both conserved end residues are part of each CDR3. A D gene is named only where the DNA matches it firmly. A row's size may be missing; if present it is once, few, many or a size class.

size,V,J,D,DNA,CDR3
-,TRBV5-1,TRBJ2-7,-,TGCGCCAGCAGCCGCAACACAGGCCCCGAGCAGTACTTC,CASSRNTGPEQYF
-,TRBV18,TRBJ1-1,-,TGTGCCAGCCTCCAACTGAGGGACACTGAAGCTTTCTTT,CASLQLRDTEAFF
-,TRBV19,TRBJ1-4,-,TGTGCCAGTAGTTCACAGGCGATTAAGGGTGAAAAACTGTTTTTT,CASSSQAIKGEKLFF
-,TRBV28,TRBJ2-7,-,TGTGCCAGCAGTTTAGGTCAGGGCCGGGCGGGAGAGCAGTACTTC,CASSLGQGRAGEQYF
-,TRBV5-4,TRBJ1-5,-,TGTGCCAGCAGTATTAACGGGGGGGATCAGCCCCAGCATTTT,CASSINGGDQPQHF
-,TRBV5-6,TRBJ1-5,-,TGTGCCAGCAGCCATGAAGGCGCCATAAGCAATCAGCCCCAGCATTTT,CASSHEGAISNQPQHF
-,TRBV7-7,TRBJ1-1,-,TGTGCCAGCAGCCCAGTAGGAGGGGACACTGAAGCTTTCTTT,CASSPVGGDTEAFF
-,TRBV7-9,TRBJ2-5,TRBD2,TGTGCCAGCAGCCTCGCCGGCGGGGGGGTACAAGAGACCCAGTACTTC,CASSLAGGGVQETQYF
-,TRBV7-8,TRBJ1-4,TRBD1,TGTGCCAGCAGCTTAGGACAGGGGGTCGGGAAACTGTTTTTT,CASSLGQGVGKLFF
-,TRBV6-5,TRBJ2-7,-,TGTGCCAGTGCCAGGGGTCAGGACGAGCAGTACTTC,CASARGQDEQYF
-,TRBV5-1,TRBJ2-1,-,TGCGCCAGCAGCTTTACAGGGGAGGTCAATGAGCAGTTCTTC,CASSFTGEVNEQFF
once,TRBV7-9,TRBJ1-2,-,TGTGCCAGCAGCTTAGAAACAGAACTCTTTAACTATGGCTACACCTTC,CASSLETELFNYGYTF
-,TRBV14,TRBJ1-1,-,TGTGCCAGCAGCCGAGACTACTACACTGAAGCTTTCTTT,CASSRDYYTEAFF
-,TRBV11-3,TRBJ2-5,-,TGTGCCAGCAGCTTAGACCAAGAGACCCAGTACTTC,CASSLDQETQYF
-,TRBV18,TRBJ1-5,-,TGTGCCAGCTCACCAGTTTCAGGCGATCAGCCCCAGCATTTT,CASSPVSGDQPQHF
-,TRBV27,TRBJ2-1,TRBD2,TGTGCCAGCAGTCTGACTAGCGGGGGGTATGAGCAGTTCTTC,CASSLTSGGYEQFF
once,TRBV13,TRBJ1-1,-,TGTGCCAGCAGCTTTAGTCAGATAATGAACACTGAAGCTTTCTTT,CASSFSQIMNTEAFF
once,TRBV7-4,TRBJ1-1,-,TGTGCCAGCAGCTCGGGACACCCAGGGGCTTTCTTT,CASSSGHPGAFF
-,TRBV13,TRBJ2-7,-,TGTGCCAGCAGCTTGCAGGGGCTATGCGAGCAGTACTTC,CASSLQGLCEQYF
-,TRBV29-1,TRBJ1-1,-,TGCAGCGTTGGGGAATACACTGAAGCTTTCTTT,CSVGEYTEAFF
once,TRBV11-3,TRBJ2-3,-,TGTGCCAGCAGCTTAGGCAGATCCACAGATACGCAGTATTTT,CASSLGRSTDTQYF
once,TRBV10-3,TRBJ2-7,TRBD1,TGTGCCATCAAGGGACAGGGCACAGGCGAGCAGTACTTC,CAIKGQGTGEQYF
once,TRBV19,TRBJ2-5,TRBD1,TGTGCCAGTAGTAGGACAGGGGGCTTCCAAGAGACCCAGTACTTC,CASSRTGGFQETQYF
few,TRBV11-2,TRBJ1-6,TRBD1,TGTGCCAGCGGACAGGGCGGCAATTCACCCCTCCACTTT,CASGQGGNSPLHF
-,TRBV10-3,TRBJ1-2,-,TGTGCCATCAGTGAAGGGTTAGGAAACTATGGCTACACCTTC,CAISEGLGNYGYTF
-,TRBV7-2,TRBJ2-2,-,TGTGCCAGCAGAGGACAGTACACCGGGGAGCTGTTTTTT,CASRGQYTGELFF
-,TRBV20-1,TRBJ1-1,-,TGCAGTGCCCACCGATCTGGAGCTTTCTTT,CSAHRSGAFF
few,TRBV2,TRBJ1-1,-,TGTGCCAGCAGTGAACGGTTTCTTTTGAACACTGAAGCTTTCTTT,CASSERFLLNTEAFF
-,TRBV9,TRBJ1-6,TRBD1,TGTGCCAGCAGCGTAGAGGGACAGGGGGATTATAATTCACCCCTCCACTTT,CASSVEGQGDYNSPLHF
-,TRBV7-8,TRBJ1-2,-,TGTGCCAGCAGCTTAGCGCTCCTCCGACGACCCTATGGCTACACCTTC,CASSLALLRRPYGYTF
once,TRBV5-4,TRBJ2-2,-,TGTGCCATCAGGACGGAGTGGAACACCGGGGAGCTGTTTTTT,CAIRTEWNTGELFF
-,TRBV13,TRBJ2-7,-,TGTGCCAGCAGCTTAAATGAAAACGAGCAGTACTTC,CASSLNENEQYF
-,TRBV19,TRBJ2-3,TRBD2,TGTGGAGCGGGGGGATCCGGGACTAGCGGGGGGGCCACCGATACGCAGTATTTT,CGAGGSGTSGGATDTQYF
-,TRBV7-9,TRBJ1-4,-,TGTGCCAGCAGCCCCCCCGGGACTGGGACGGAAAAACTGTTTTTT,CASSPPGTGTEKLFF
once,TRBV7-3,TRBJ2-2,-,TGTGCCAGCAGCTTAACACCCACATCCCCAGGGTCATCGGGGACCGGGGAGCTGTTTTTT,CASSLTPTSPGSSGTGELFF
-,TRBV19,TRBJ1-5,TRBD1,TGTGCCAGTAGTATAACAGGGGAGCTAGCGTATAGCAATCAGCCCCAGCATTTT,CASSITGELAYSNQPQHF
-,TRBV28,TRBJ1-6,TRBD1,TGTGCCAGCTTTCGACAGGGCACTTCACCCCTCCACTTT,CASFRQGTSPLHF
-,TRBV5-1,TRBJ2-7,-,TGCGCCAGCAGCTTGGGGAAACTGACTAGGCAAAGTGGATACGAGCAGTACTTC,CASSLGKLTRQSGYEQYF
-,TRBV7-3,TRBJ1-1,-,TGTGCCAGCAGCCTACACCCGAACACTGAAGCTTTCTTT,CASSLHPNTEAFF
-,TRBV6-5,TRBJ2-7,TRBD1,TGTGCCAGCAGTTCGACAGGGATCACCTACGAGCAGTACTTC,CASSSTGITYEQYF
-,TRBV27,TRBJ2-7,-,TGTGCCAGCAGTTTACAGCGGTCCTACGAGCAGTACTTC,CASSLQRSYEQYF
-,TRBV23-1,TRBJ1-6,TRBD1,TGCGCCAGCACTCCCCAGAGAGAACAGGGGACTTATAATTCACCCCTCCACTTT,CASTPQREQGTYNSPLHF
-,TRBV19,TRBJ2-3,TRBD1,TGTGCCAGTAGTGACCTTGGACAGGGCGGTGGTGATCTAGGGTGGACAGATACGCAGTATTTT,CASSDLGQGGGDLGWTDTQYF